The rows below give T cell receptor beta chains drawn from one sample of a study of blood T cell repertoires in COVID-19. TCRdb's copy holds only in-frame clones and misses some; the assay was immunoSEQ multiplex PCR. The repertoire holds under 400,000 clones, with over 75% as singletons. Material for sequencing was peripheral blood. These receptors all stem from a woman in her twenties or thirties with COVID-19, enrolled during active disease. Both conserved end residues are part of each CDR3. A D gene is named only where the DNA matches it firmly. Clone size is not always given. Where it is, it says once, few, many or a class for expanded clones.

NA	TRBV3-1/TRBV3-2	TRBD1	TRBJ2-3	CASSRRDSSNTDTQYF	TGTGCCAGCAGCCGCCGGGACAGCTCTAACACAGATACGCAGTATTTT
few	TRBV18	NA	TRBJ2-7	CASSPRETYEQYF	TGTGCCAGCTCCCCCCGGGAGACCTACGAGCAGTACTTC
NA	TRBV24-1	TRBD2	TRBJ2-3	CATSASGSDTQYF	TGTGCCACCAGTGCTAGCGGCTCAGATACGCAGTATTTT
NA	TRBV9	TRBD2	TRBJ2-7	CASSAGLGVWEQYF	TGTGCCAGCAGCGCGGGACTAGGGGTGTGGGAGCAGTACTTC
NA	TRBV28	NA	TRBJ2-3	CASSTRWASGTDTQYF	TGTGCCAGCAGTACCAGGTGGGCGTCTGGCACAGATACGCAGTATTTT
NA	TRBV6-6	NA	TRBJ1-2	CASSYSGQGFYGYTF	TGTGCCAGCAGTTACTCGGGCCAGGGGTTCTATGGCTACACCTTC
NA	TRBV6-2/TRBV6-3	NA	TRBJ1-2	CASSLDSYGYTF	TGTGCCAGCAGCCTGGACAGCTATGGCTACACCTTC
NA	TRBV30	NA	TRBJ2-5	CAWGDAAGTQYF	TGTGCCTGGGGGGACGCCGCGGGGACCCAGTACTTC
NA	TRBV5-5	NA	TRBJ1-1	CASSVDPQGNTEAFF	TGTGCCAGCAGCGTGGACCCTCAGGGGAACACTGAAGCTTTCTTT
NA	TRBV7-9	NA	TRBJ2-5	CASSPARWETQYF	TGTGCCAGCAGCCCTGCCAGGTGGGAGACCCAGTACTTC
NA	TRBV28	NA	TRBJ1-5	CASSPAGQPQHF	TGTGCCAGCAGTCCCGCGGGACAGCCCCAGCATTTT
NA	TRBV6-5	TRBD2	TRBJ2-3	CASSFRAGGEDTQYF	TGTGCCAGCAGTTTTAGAGCGGGAGGGGAAGATACGCAGTATTTT
NA	TRBV5-1	TRBD2	TRBJ2-1	CASSLVSGNVNEQFF	TGCGCCAGCAGCTTGGTTAGCGGGAACGTCAATGAGCAGTTCTTC
NA	TRBV7-2	NA	TRBJ2-7	CASSQAREQYF	TGTGCCAGCAGCCAGGCTCGGGAGCAGTACTTC
NA	TRBV2	NA	TRBJ2-7	CASSQELVNEQYF	TGTGCCAGCAGCCAAGAACTAGTGAACGAGCAGTACTTC
NA	TRBV7-3	TRBD1	TRBJ2-1	CASSLEGTGGFYEQFF	TGTGCCAGCAGCTTAGAGGGGACAGGGGGCTTCTATGAGCAGTTCTTC
NA	TRBV3-1/TRBV3-2	TRBD2	TRBJ2-1	CATRDYHNEQFF	TGTGCCACCCGGGACTACCATAATGAGCAGTTCTTC
NA	TRBV28	TRBD1	TRBJ1-2	CASSSTGQGYGYTF	TGTGCCAGCAGCTCCACCGGACAGGGCTATGGCTACACCTTC
NA	TRBV9	TRBD2	TRBJ2-5	CASSVGVSGVETQYF	TGTGCCAGCAGCGTAGGGGTTAGCGGGGTAGAGACCCAGTACTTC
NA	TRBV19	TRBD2	TRBJ2-1	CASRTTSGPYNEQFF	TGTGCCAGTAGAACGACTAGCGGGCCTTACAATGAGCAGTTCTTC
NA	TRBV4-1	TRBD1	TRBJ2-2	CASSRQGQANTGELFF	TGCGCCAGCAGCAGGCAGGGACAGGCTAACACCGGGGAGCTGTTTTTT
NA	TRBV9	NA	TRBJ2-1	CASSVAGSEQFF	TGTGCCAGCAGCGTAGCCGGGAGTGAGCAGTTCTTC
once	TRBV6-5	TRBD1	TRBJ1-4	CASSYSITGGEKLFF	TGTGCCAGCAGTTACTCTATTACAGGGGGCGAAAAACTGTTTTTT
many	TRBV29-1	TRBD2	TRBJ2-7	CSVGSGRASEQYF	TGCAGCGTTGGAAGCGGGAGGGCCAGTGAGCAGTACTTC
NA	TRBV11-2	TRBD2	TRBJ2-3	CASSKHPLAGGSTDTQYF	TGTGCCAGCAGCAAACACCCCTTAGCGGGGGGTAGCACAGATACGCAGTATTTT
NA	TRBV19	NA	TRBJ2-1	CASSIAGVFNEQFF	TGTGCCAGTAGTATAGCGGGAGTGTTCAATGAGCAGTTCTTC
few	TRBV30	TRBD1	TRBJ2-7	CAWSIGGTSYEQYF	TGTGCCTGGAGTATAGGGGGCACCTCCTACGAGCAGTACTTC
NA	TRBV5-4	TRBD2	TRBJ2-1	CASKLAESYNEQFF	TGTGCCAGCAAACTAGCGGAATCATACAATGAGCAGTTCTTC
NA	TRBV27	TRBD1	TRBJ2-6	CASSFLGQGAAGANVLTF	TGTGCCAGCAGTTTTCTTGGACAGGGGGCGGCTGGGGCCAACGTCCTGACTTTC
NA	TRBV6-1	TRBD1	TRBJ2-7	CASSARAGTGVNHEQYF	TGTGCCAGCAGTGCCAGGGCCGGGACAGGGGTTAACCACGAGCAGTACTTC
NA	TRBV6-5	TRBD1	TRBJ1-4	CASSPGTGRGEKLFF	TGTGCCAGCAGTCCCGGGACAGGACGAGGTGAAAAACTGTTTTTT
NA	TRBV2	TRBD1	TRBJ1-2	CASSATGTSGYTF	TGTGCCAGCAGTGCGACAGGGACGTCTGGCTACACCTTC
NA	TRBV5-8	NA	TRBJ2-1	CASSLPGTPYNEQFF	TGTGCCAGCAGCTTGCCGGGAACTCCTTACAATGAGCAGTTCTTC
NA	TRBV5-6	NA	TRBJ1-1	CASSFEFGRGNTEAFF	TGTGCCAGCAGCTTCGAGTTCGGACGGGGGAACACTGAAGCTTTCTTT
NA	TRBV2	NA	TRBJ2-7	CASSTRDFPYEQYF	TGTGCCAGCTCAACCCGGGACTTTCCCTACGAGCAGTACTTC
NA	TRBV30	TRBD2	TRBJ2-5	CAWSAGLELETQYF	TGTGCCTGGAGCGCCGGACTAGAACTAGAGACCCAGTACTTC
NA	TRBV14	NA	TRBJ2-7	CASSQRQHSYEQYF	TGTGCCAGCAGCCAAAGACAGCACTCCTACGAGCAGTACTTC
NA	TRBV25-1	TRBD1	TRBJ1-6	CASSEYLRGQGVGSPLHF	TGTGCCAGCAGTGAATACCTCCGGGGGCAGGGGGTAGGCTCACCCCTCCACTTT
NA	TRBV7-9	NA	TRBJ2-2	CASSEGQNTGELFF	TGTGCCAGCAGCGAGGGACAGAACACCGGGGAGCTGTTTTTT
NA	TRBV7-8	TRBD1	TRBJ1-5	CASSLVEGTGLHQPQHF	TGTGCCAGCAGCTTAGTAGAAGGGACAGGATTGCATCAGCCCCAGCATTTT
NA	TRBV5-4	NA	TRBJ2-2	CASRPGSPSGELFF	TGTGCCAGCCGCCCAGGCTCCCCATCCGGGGAGCTGTTTTTT
NA	TRBV24-1	TRBD2	TRBJ2-6	CATSDGLAGGSGANVLTF	TGTGCCACCAGTGACGGACTAGCGGGGGGCTCTGGGGCCAACGTCCTGACTTTC
NA	TRBV6-5	TRBD1	TRBJ2-5	CASRRQGSLQETQYF	TGTGCCAGCAGAAGACAGGGTTCCCTCCAAGAGACCCAGTACTTC
NA	TRBV18	TRBD2	TRBJ2-7	CASSPTGLAGGNEQYF	TGTGCCAGCTCACCAACCGGACTAGCGGGAGGTAACGAGCAGTACTTC
NA	TRBV19	NA	TRBJ2-2	CASTTTGIGTGELFF	TGTGCCAGTACCACAACAGGGATTGGAACCGGGGAGCTGTTTTTT
NA	TRBV5-1	NA	TRBJ2-2	CASSLGRDRVGELFF	TGCGCCAGCAGCCTGGGCCGTGATCGGGTCGGGGAGCTGTTTTTT
NA	TRBV5-1	NA	TRBJ2-1	CASSSTPASSYNEQFF	TGCGCCAGCAGCTCCACTCCAGCGAGCTCCTACAATGAGCAGTTCTTC
once	TRBV3-1/TRBV3-2	TRBD1	TRBJ2-1	CASTLLTGSGEQFF	TGTGCCAGCACGTTGTTGACAGGGTCCGGGGAGCAGTTCTTC
NA	TRBV2	TRBD2	TRBJ2-1	CASSGAGLAGGGQFF	TGTGCCAGCAGCGGAGCCGGACTAGCGGGAGGAGGTCAGTTCTTC
NA	TRBV6-6	TRBD1	TRBJ1-2	CASSPGQGFDYGYTF	TGTGCCAGCAGTCCCGGACAGGGGTTCGACTATGGCTACACCTTC
NA	TRBV5-1	NA	TRBJ1-1	CASRAGGPNTEAFF	TGCGCCAGTCGGGCAGGAGGCCCGAACACTGAAGCTTTCTTT
NA	TRBV5-1	TRBD2	TRBJ2-2	CASSGRESNTGELFF	TGCGCCAGCAGCGGGAGGGAGTCGAACACCGGGGAGCTGTTTTTT
NA	TRBV13	TRBD1	TRBJ2-5	CASSFTGGEETQYF	TGTGCCAGCAGCTTTACAGGGGGCGAAGAGACCCAGTACTTC
NA	TRBV5-4	NA	TRBJ2-7	CASSLGAPGEAEQYF	TGTGCCAGCAGCTTGGGGGCCCCCGGGGAAGCCGAGCAGTACTTC
once	TRBV4-3	TRBD1	TRBJ2-3	CASSRDRVPDTQYF	TGCGCCAGCAGCCGGGACAGGGTGCCAGATACGCAGTATTTT
NA	TRBV29-1	TRBD2	TRBJ2-1	CSVEGGGHLSNEQFF	TGCAGCGTTGAAGGGGGGGGTCACCTATCAAATGAGCAGTTCTTC